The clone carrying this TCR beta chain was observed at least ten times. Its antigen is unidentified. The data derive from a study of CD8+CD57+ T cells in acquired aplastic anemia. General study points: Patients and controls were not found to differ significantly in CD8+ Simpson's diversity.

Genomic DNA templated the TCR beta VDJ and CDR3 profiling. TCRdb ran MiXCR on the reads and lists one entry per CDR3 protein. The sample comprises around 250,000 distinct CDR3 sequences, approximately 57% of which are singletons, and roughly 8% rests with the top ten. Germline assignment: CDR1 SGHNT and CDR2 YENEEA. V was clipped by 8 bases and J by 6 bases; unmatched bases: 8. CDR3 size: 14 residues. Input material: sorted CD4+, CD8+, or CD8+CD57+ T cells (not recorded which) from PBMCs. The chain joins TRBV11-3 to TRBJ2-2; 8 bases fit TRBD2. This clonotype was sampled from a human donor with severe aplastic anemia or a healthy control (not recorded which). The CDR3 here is CASSGSGVPGELFF. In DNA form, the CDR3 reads TGTGCCAGCTCAGGTAGCGGGGTTCCCGGGGAGCTGTTTTTT.